The clone carrying this T cell receptor (beta chain) was seen once. The sample is drawn from a study of OX40 agonist ivuxolimab in advanced cancers. CDR3 length: 14 residues. Trimming cost V 4 bases and J 2 bases, with 12 bases left between them. Germline CDR1 SGHKS, CDR2 YYEKEE (reference sequence). The assay was immunoSEQ multiplex PCR, and TCRdb's table has in-frame clones only and misses some. The sample consists of about 19,000 clones, approximately 74% of them appearing once. Autoimmune disease history or systemic immunosuppression led to patients being barred. Blood sampling took place at baseline, cycle 4 day 1, and cycle 7 day 1.

V and J are TRBV5-5 and TRBJ2-5; the D is unclear. The clonotype originates from an adult with an advanced solid tumor such as melanoma, head and neck, liver or kidney cancer. The material was CD4+ or CD8+ T cells sorted from blood, obtained in a trial of the OX40 agonist ivuxolimab. Here the CDR3 reads CASSRDTLQETQYF. Here the CDR3 DNA reads TGTGCCAGCAGCCGCGACACATTACAAGAGACCCAGTACTTC.